This T cell receptor beta chain was captured in a study of cytotoxic CD8 clonotypes in ibrutinib-treated CLL (dated by TCRdb to the early 2020s). As for the study more broadly: The cohort had some eleven relapsed/refractory and around 14 treatment-naive patients; 17 were IGHV unmutated. Responses were partial in roughly 24 patients and complete in 2; after median approximately 67 months follow-up, some 15 stayed in remission and about twelve progressed. Response samples were obtained after a median of approximately eleven months of treatment, with a range of about 6 to 36 months. On average, each sample had roughly 250,000 productive templates and tens of thousands of productive rearrangements. Longitudinal samples were available for about 30% of the roughly 86 trial participants. Cryopreserved peripheral blood mononuclear cells were collected before treatment, at response, and at either disease progression or sustained remission. Every sample from remission and from progressive disease was obtained while the patients were still on ibrutinib. What the work shows at the level of the full study, not this receptor alone: Public clonotypes were rare and either shrank or stayed stable during treatment, and the rise in clonality at ibrutinib response reflected expansion of private clonotypes. Baseline clonality exceeded that of age-matched healthy donors and correlated strongly with circulating CD8+ T-cell counts. Sampling times were not matched between patients in sustained remission and patients whose disease was progressing, and lymph node repertoires were not examined. At ibrutinib response clonality went up, during sustained remission it held steady, and at progression it dropped back toward baseline.

A MiSeq instrument was used for deep resolution sequencing, which targeted depths ranging from 1 in 1 million up to 1 in 200,000 T cells, with coverage averaging 10x for each clonotype. The immunoSEQ hsTCRB Kit was used to generate TCR beta libraries. In the paper's pipeline: ImmunoSEQ Data Assistant and ImmunoSEQ Analyzer were used for data analysis, and V, D and J genes were assigned according to IMGT definitions. Clonality, with values ranging from 0 to 1, was calculated as one minus the normalized Shannon entropy of productive rearrangement frequencies. Public clonotype analysis was restricted to overrepresented clonotypes comprising at least 0.05% of each patient's repertoire. Repertoires from 10 to 15 age-matched healthy donors in immuneACCESS were used as clonality controls. The immuneACCESS repertoire file appears here via TCRdb, limited to in-frame rearrangements. These files lack a portion of the clones; in checked studies, under half of the deficit traces to unresolved V genes, and the cause of the others is not known. That table is the source of V, J and clone size, and D and trimming were worked out from the DNA. Present in this sample are approximately 130,000 clones, approximately 80% of which were seen just once. Around 3.3% of the sample goes to the ten largest clones.

Taken with the paper, the label for time point translates to: roughly 2 years on ibrutinib. For TCR beta library preparation, about 2 micrograms of genomic DNA were isolated from cryopreserved PBMCs. Longitudinal blood samples from CLL patients on ibrutinib monotherapy underwent high-throughput TCR beta sequencing. The patients took part in an open-label, single-center phase 2 trial of ibrutinib monotherapy. In the case of this clone: This clone's antigen is unknown. No much larger clone exists at a distance of one base, and base qualities are not known.

The sequence derives from a human donor with chronic lymphocytic leukemia. The material was PBMCs, obtained after 24 months of ibrutinib treatment.

The nucleotides read TGTGCCAGCAGCGTTGATCTTGTAGCCCAAGAGACCCAGTACTTC. It translates as CASSVDLVAQETQYF. The rearranged chain carries TRBV9 and TRBJ2-5; no D gene is confidently identified. V is clipped by 2 bases and J by 1 base, and the sequence between their germline boundaries is 12 bases long. From cysteine to phenylalanine, the CDR3 is 15 amino acids long. The DNA shown is the 45-base CDR3, in frame from base 1. From the germline V gene, CDR1 is SGDLS and CDR2 is YYNGEE.